This T cell receptor beta chain derives from a study of blood T cell repertoires in COVID-19. Study overall: COVID-19 samples from acute and convalescent phases originated in the United States, Italy and Spain. From T cells, B-cell-depleted T cells, or PBMCs came the material, which was cDNA or gDNA.

V shed 6 bases and J shed 2 bases, with 4 bases lying between them. The CDR3 loop spans 11 amino acids. Looked up from germline, CDR1 is MDHEN and CDR2 is SYDVKM. Authors' processing steps: Amplification with reference gene primers provided the estimates of nucleated cell counts. The data were produced by immunoSEQ multiplex PCR, yet TCRdb's version contains in-frame clones alone and is incomplete. That table furnishes V, J and clone size, whereas the DNA furnished D and trimming. The sample lists 99,000 or so clones, more than 80% occurring once. Sequenced input: peripheral blood. The chain couples TRBV28 to TRBJ1-2, with D hard to call. This clonotype originated in a woman aged 70-85 years with acute or convalescent COVID-19. For the CDR3, the DNA is TGTGCCAGCAGCTCCAACTATGGCTACACCTTC. Protein product: CASSSNYGYTF.